These 31 T cell receptor beta chains share one sample of origin, sequenced in a study of T cells after yellow fever vaccination. From the 5' RACE reads, TCRdb called clonotypes with MiXCR, one entry per CDR3 protein. The table records under 600,000 distinct CDR3 sequences, roughly 14% of them present only once. The sequences come from PBMCs, collected on the day of the yellow fever booster vaccination. Receptors originate from a man aged 30 to 45 who received the YFV17D yellow fever vaccine.

The rearrangement links TRBV20-1 to TRBJ2-1; 11 nucleotides match TRBD1. The CDR3 runs 12 residues. Germline loops: CDR1 DFQATT, CDR2 SNEGSKA (reference sequence). The CDR3, as DNA: TGCAGCCCGGGACAGGGGGTTAATGAGCAGTTCTTC. As protein: CSPGQGVNEQFF.

The CDR3 reads CASSQGSFDMNTEAFF. The CDR3 bases are TGTGCCAGCAGCCAAGGGTCCTTCGACATGAACACTGAAGCTTTCTTT. J is TRBJ1-1 and V is TRBV3-1; D gene uncertain. Trimming left V 1 base short and J 0 bases short, with 12 bases between. The CDR3 covers 16 residues. CDR1 is LGHDT, CDR2 YNNKEL, per germline (reference sequence).

This clonotype has only a few counts. This sequence joins TRBV12-3 or TRBV12-4 and TRBJ1-6, with D perhaps TRBD1 (6 bases). The V end was cut by 3 bases, the J end by 5 bases, with 8 bases between. The CDR3 contains 14 residues. The CDR3 protein is CASSLGTNNSPLHF. CDR3 nucleotide sequence: TGTGCCAGCAGTTTGGGGACAAATAATTCACCCCTCCACTTT.

This clonotype occurred a few times. The V call is TRBV12-3 or TRBV12-4, the J call TRBJ2-7; D possibly corresponds to TRBD1 (6 bases). The CDR3 contains 13 residues. The V end was cut by 8 bases, the J end by 0 bases, with 11 bases between. The CDR3 is CASGGQFSYEQYF. As DNA, the CDR3 is TGTGCCAGCGGTGGACAGTTCTCCTACGAGCAGTACTTC.

The chain uses TRBV7-9 and TRBJ1-1; D gene ambiguous. V was shortened by 10 bases and J by 1 base, with 10 bases between the two germline ends. CDR1 and CDR2 (germline): SEHNR, FQNEAQ (reference sequence). The CDR3 consists of 12 residues. The CDR3 coding sequence is TGTGCCACCCAACGGGGGAACACTGAAGCTTTCTTT. Protein: CATQRGNTEAFF.

The V call is TRBV5-1, the J call TRBJ1-3; D is possibly TRBD1 (5 bases). CDR3 size: 16 residues. V was trimmed by 0 bases and J by 4 bases, leaving 14 bases between them. Germline assignment: CDR1 SGHRS and CDR2 YFSETQ. The chain's CDR3 is CASSLASGTDGNTIYF. The CDR3 DNA follows: TGCGCCAGCAGCTTGGCTTCCGGGACGGACGGAAACACCATATATTTT.

The genes are TRBV6-5 and TRBJ2-7; D is unclear. The CDR3 is 11 amino acids. V was pared by 10 bases and J by 2 bases, with 9 bases between. The germline V gene has CDR1 MNHEY and CDR2 SVGAGI. As DNA, the CDR3 is TGTGCCACCTCGTCCCCCTACGAGCAGTACTTC. It translates to CATSSPYEQYF.

The CDR3 DNA reads TGTGCCTGGACTCCGAACACCGGGGAGCTGTTTTTT. Translation gives CAWTPNTGELFF. The genes are TRBV30 and TRBJ2-2; D gene unclear. Trimming shortened V by 4 bases and J by 0 bases, and 3 bases separated the two germline ends. The CDR3 has 12 residues. Germline lookup yields CDR1 GTSNPN and CDR2 SVGIG (reference sequence).

This rearrangement joins TRBV12-3 or TRBV12-4 to TRBJ2-3, with 9 bases identical to TRBD2. V lost 5 bases and J lost 3; bases outside the gene matches: 9. CDR3 length equals 16 residues. CDR3 residues: CASSRIAGVGTDTQYF. The CDR3 coding sequence is TGTGCCAGCAGTAGAATAGCGGGAGTTGGGACAGATACGCAGTATTTT.

CDR3 amino acids: CSALRGGPYNEQFF. CDR3 coding DNA: TGCAGTGCCCTTCGTGGAGGGCCTTACAATGAGCAGTTCTTC. The chain couples TRBV20-1 to TRBJ2-1; a weak D match, TRBD2 (6 bases). The CDR3 length is 14 residues. Germline lookup yields CDR1 DFQATT and CDR2 SNEGSKA (reference sequence). Trimming stripped 6 bases from V and 4 bases from J, with 16 bases between.

This clonotype turned up a few times. This sequence joins TRBV7-2 and TRBJ1-2; perhaps TRBD1 as D (5 bases). CDR3 length equals 14 residues. Trimming removed 1 base at V and 4 bases at J, with 10 bases between. The germline gives CDR1 SGHTA, CDR2 FQGNSA. This CDR3 is CASSLERGTYGYTF. For the CDR3, the DNA is TGTGCCAGCAGCTTAGAACGGGGGACCTATGGCTACACCTTC.

This clonotype was counted between two and nine times. The chain couples TRBV12-3 or TRBV12-4 to TRBJ2-1, with D possibly being TRBD2 (5 bases). V lost 5 bases and J lost 1, with 15 bases in between. The CDR3 sequence is 16 residues long. The CDR3 is CASSPMGPGSYNEQFF. The CDR3 nucleotides read TGTGCCAGCAGTCCCATGGGCCCGGGGTCCTACAATGAGCAGTTCTTC.

This clonotype occurred a few times. The gene calls are TRBV19 and TRBJ2-5, with D perhaps matching TRBD1 (5 bases). This CDR3 region has 14 residues. Germline CDR1 LNHDA, CDR2 SQIVND (reference sequence). V gave up 5 bases and J gave up 2 bases, with 12 bases separating them. The CDR3 nucleotides are TGTGCCAGTAGTCGAGGCAGGGCTCAAGAGACCCAGTACTTC. Translation: CASSRGRAQETQYF.

In this sample, this clonotype turned up a few times. V gene TRBV9 combines with J gene TRBJ2-1; D possibly matches TRBD1 or TRBD2 (5 bases each). The CDR3 is made up of 16 amino acids. CDR1 is SGDLS, CDR2 YYNGEE, per germline. Trimming left V 4 bases short and J 8 bases short, with 22 bases between. The CDR3 nucleotides are TGTGCCAGCAGCTTCGCGTTGGGGCCCCTGGGGGATGAGCAGTTCTTC. Translated, it gives CASSFALGPLGDEQFF.

This clonotype has a count of ten or more. The chain uses TRBV11-2 and TRBJ2-3, with D uncertain. This CDR3 is 17 amino acids long. The ends were cut back, 4 bases at V and 3 bases at J, with 20 bases in the middle. Germline loops: CDR1 SGHAT, CDR2 FQNNGV. DNA for the CDR3: TGTGCCAGCAGCTCGGCCAACCGGTGGATGGCGACAGATACGCAGTATTTT. As protein: CASSSANRWMATDTQYF.

The chain joins TRBV5-1 to TRBJ1-6; 9 bases align to TRBD1. V lost 4 bases and J lost 7; bases outside the gene matches: 3. The germline V gene has CDR1 SGHRS and CDR2 YFSETQ. The CDR3 is 14 amino acids. In DNA form, the CDR3 reads TGCGCCAGCAGCCCGACAGGGGGGAATTCACCCCTCCACTTT. It is translated as CASSPTGGNSPLHF.

This clonotype was counted a few times. V and J are TRBV15 and TRBJ2-5; D ambiguous. Trimming cost V 0 bases and J 2 bases, with 7 bases left between them. The CDR3 runs 14 residues. The germline V gene has CDR1 LNHNV and CDR2 YYDKDF (reference sequence). The CDR3, as DNA: TGTGCCACCAGCAGAGATGGTTTTCAAGAGACCCAGTACTTC. This sequence encodes CATSRDGFQETQYF.

The chain combines TRBV24-1 with TRBJ2-2, with D uncertain. The V end was cut by 2 bases, the J end by 0 bases, with 9 bases between. The CDR3 loop spans 16 amino acids. Per germline, CDR1 KGHDR and CDR2 SFDVKD. The CDR3 DNA sequence: TGTGCCACCAGTGATTCGGGCTACTCGAACACCGGGGAGCTGTTTTTT. Translating gives CATSDSGYSNTGELFF.

This clonotype was detected only a few times. This chain joins TRBV7-6 and TRBJ2-1, with D possibly matching TRBD2 (5 bases). The CDR3 loop spans 17 amino acids. Trimming took off 2 bases at V and 0 bases at J, with 14 bases between the two ends. The germline V gene encodes CDR1 SGHVS and CDR2 FNYEAQ. CDR3 protein: CASSLFPGSVSYNEQFF. Written as DNA, the CDR3 is TGTGCCAGCAGCTTATTCCCCGGTAGCGTCTCCTACAATGAGCAGTTCTTC. Filled out from reference TRBV7-6 and TRBJ2-1, the complete variable domain reads GAGVSQSPRYKVTKRGQDVALRCDPISGHVSLYWYRQALGQGPEFLTYFNYEAQQDKSGLPNDRFSAERPEGSISTLTIQRTEQRDSAMYRCASSLFPGSVSYNEQFFGPGTRLTVL.

Points on this clonotype: Compared with germline, one end of the junction differs, possibly owing to a read error. The chain employs TRBV30 and TRBJ1-5; TRBD1 might be the D (6 bases). Germline values: CDR1 GTSNPN, CDR2 SVGIG (reference sequence). The length of the CDR3 is 15 residues. The CDR3 reads CAWSRRGAPVPRFFF. DNA of the CDR3: TGTGCCTGGAGCCGGAGGGGGGCACCCGTACCCCGATTTTTTTTT.

J is TRBJ1-4 and V is TRBV28; 7 bases match TRBD1. Trimming at V came to 6 bases and at J to 3 bases, leaving 4 bases not matched to a gene. The CDR3 sequence is 14 residues long. Germline assignment: CDR1 MDHEN and CDR2 SYDVKM. The CDR3 nucleotides read TGTGCCAGCAGGGGGGGACAGTCTAATGAAAAACTGTTTTTT. Translation: CASRGGQSNEKLFF.

The rearrangement links TRBV6-1 to TRBJ2-2; D remains unclear. The ends were cut back, 7 bases at V and 5 bases at J, with 23 bases in the middle. The CDR3 totals 17 residues. Germline V gene lookup returns CDR1 MNHNS and CDR2 SASEGT. CDR3 DNA: TGTGCCAGCAATAATTCGCCGGGCGCGCGGAAGACCGGGGAGCTGTTTTTT. This translates into CASNNSPGARKTGELFF.

The chain links TRBV7-9 to TRBJ2-1; either TRBD1 or TRBD2 may supply D (5 bases each). The CDR3 is made up of 14 amino acids. Germline V gives CDR1 SEHNR, CDR2 FQNEAQ (reference sequence). The V and J ends lost 3 bases and 8 bases respectively, with 14 bases between them. CDR3 nucleotide sequence: TGTGCCAGCAGCTTCCCCGGGGCTTTCGATGAGCAGTTCTTC. Translation gives CASSFPGAFDEQFF.

The chain carries TRBV12-3 or TRBV12-4 and TRBJ2-2; 10 bases line up with TRBD2. V lost 2 bases and J lost 6; bases outside the gene matches: 6. The CDR3 has 16 residues. The CDR3 protein is CASSLSRTSGSGELFF. The CDR3 nucleotides read TGTGCCAGCAGTTTAAGTAGGACTAGCGGCTCCGGGGAGCTGTTTTTT.

The V and J genes are TRBV5-4 and TRBJ2-3, with 13 bases aligning to TRBD2. This CDR3 is built from 19 residues. Germline-derived CDR1 and CDR2 are SGHNT and YYREEE (reference sequence). Trimming took 0 bases from V and 0 from J; bases not matched to a gene: 7. In DNA, the CDR3 is TGTGCCAGCAGCTTGGATCTGACTAGCGGGAGGTCGAGCACAGATACGCAGTATTTT. Translation: CASSLDLTSGRSSTDTQYF.

The chain links TRBV29-1 to TRBJ2-3; 10 bases agree with TRBD2. V dropped 5 bases and J dropped 2; count of bases not matched to a gene: 4. Germline assignment: CDR1 SQVTM and CDR2 ANQGSEA. This CDR3 is 14 amino acids long. CDR3 DNA sequence: TGCAGCGTTACCGGACTAGCGGACACAGATACGCAGTATTTT. This sequence encodes CSVTGLADTDTQYF.

This clonotype was observed a handful of times. The chain combines TRBV24-1 with TRBJ2-3; D possibly matches TRBD1 or TRBD2 (5 bases each). This CDR3 has 16 residues. Trimming removed 3 bases at V and 1 base at J, with 13 bases between. Germline V gene sequence: CDR1 KGHDR, CDR2 SFDVKD. The CDR3 sequence: CATSDGGRSGTDTQYF. In DNA, the CDR3 is TGTGCCACCAGTGATGGGGGACGTAGCGGCACAGATACGCAGTATTTT.

The table lists this clonotype with many counts. The V and J genes are TRBV11-3 and TRBJ2-1; 8 bases are shared with TRBD1. This CDR3 comprises 12 residues. The V and J ends lost 5 bases and 6 bases, in that order; junction bases with no gene match: 0. CDR1 SGHNT and CDR2 YENEEA come from the germline V gene. Here the CDR3 DNA reads TGTGCCAGCAGCACAGGGGGCAATGAGCAGTTCTTC. It translates to CASSTGGNEQFF.

There are a few counts of this clonotype. V is TRBV15 and J is TRBJ2-7; D is perhaps TRBD1 (5 bases). V was clipped by 4 bases and J by 1 base, with 11 bases between them. Germline V gene sequence: CDR1 LNHNV, CDR2 YYDKDF (reference sequence). This CDR3 region has 14 residues. The CDR3 sequence: CATSKTGSSYEQYF. CDR3 nucleotides: TGTGCCACCAGCAAAACAGGTAGTTCCTACGAGCAGTACTTC.

The V and J genes are TRBV20-1 and TRBJ2-7; D is unresolved. Germline values: CDR1 DFQATT, CDR2 SNEGSKA (reference sequence). Deletions cut 3 bases from V and 0 bases from J, with 9 bases between. The CDR3 sequence is 13 residues long. The CDR3 spells CSARYPSSYEQYF. The CDR3 DNA reads TGCAGTGCTAGGTATCCGAGCTCCTACGAGCAGTACTTC.

This clonotype was counted at least ten times. A junction end diverges from the germline sequence, so it may reflect a read error. V gene TRBV5-1 combines with J gene TRBJ2-1; tentatively, D is TRBD2 (5 bases). The CDR3 totals 15 residues. The V gene's germline CDR1 is SGHRS and CDR2 YFSETQ. CDR3 coding DNA: TGTGCCAGCAGCTTTGAGGGAAGCTCCTACAATGAGCAGTTCTTC. Encoded protein: CASSFEGSSYNEQFF.